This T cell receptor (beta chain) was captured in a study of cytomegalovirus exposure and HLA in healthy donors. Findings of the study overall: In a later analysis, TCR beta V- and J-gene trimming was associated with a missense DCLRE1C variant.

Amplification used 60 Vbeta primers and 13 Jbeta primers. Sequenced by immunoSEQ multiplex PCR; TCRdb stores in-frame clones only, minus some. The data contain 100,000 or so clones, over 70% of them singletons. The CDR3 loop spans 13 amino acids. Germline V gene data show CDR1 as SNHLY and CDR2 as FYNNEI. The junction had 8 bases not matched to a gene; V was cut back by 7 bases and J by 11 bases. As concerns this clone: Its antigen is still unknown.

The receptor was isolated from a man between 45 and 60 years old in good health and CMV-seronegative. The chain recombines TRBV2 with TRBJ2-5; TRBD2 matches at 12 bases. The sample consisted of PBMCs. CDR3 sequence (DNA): TGTGCCAGCAAACTAGCGGGGGGTGTTGAGCAGTACTTC. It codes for CASKLAGGVEQYF.